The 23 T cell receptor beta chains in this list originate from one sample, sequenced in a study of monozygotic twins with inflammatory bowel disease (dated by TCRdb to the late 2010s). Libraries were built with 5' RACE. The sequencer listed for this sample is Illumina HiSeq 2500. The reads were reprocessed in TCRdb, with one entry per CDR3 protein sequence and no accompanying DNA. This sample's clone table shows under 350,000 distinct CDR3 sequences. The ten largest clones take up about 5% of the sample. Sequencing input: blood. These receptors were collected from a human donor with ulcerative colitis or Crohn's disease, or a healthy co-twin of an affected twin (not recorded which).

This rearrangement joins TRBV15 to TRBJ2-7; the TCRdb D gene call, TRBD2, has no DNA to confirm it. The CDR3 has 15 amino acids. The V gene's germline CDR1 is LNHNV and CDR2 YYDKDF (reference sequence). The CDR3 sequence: CATSRGSSGSYEQYF.

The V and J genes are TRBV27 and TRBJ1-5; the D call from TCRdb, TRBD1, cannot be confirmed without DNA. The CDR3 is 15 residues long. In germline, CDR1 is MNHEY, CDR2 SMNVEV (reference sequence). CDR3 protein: CASSALYRANQPQHF.

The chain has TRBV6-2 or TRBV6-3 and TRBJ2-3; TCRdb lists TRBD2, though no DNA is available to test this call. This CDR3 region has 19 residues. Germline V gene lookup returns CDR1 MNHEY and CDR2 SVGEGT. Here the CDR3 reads CASSYSVVLSVGASDTQYF.

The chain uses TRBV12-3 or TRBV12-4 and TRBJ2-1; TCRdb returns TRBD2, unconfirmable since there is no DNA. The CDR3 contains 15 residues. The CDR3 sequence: CASTQAGGSYNEQFF.

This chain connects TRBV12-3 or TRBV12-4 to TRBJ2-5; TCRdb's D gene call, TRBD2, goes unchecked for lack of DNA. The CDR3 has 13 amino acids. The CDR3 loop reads CASRPTSAETQYF.

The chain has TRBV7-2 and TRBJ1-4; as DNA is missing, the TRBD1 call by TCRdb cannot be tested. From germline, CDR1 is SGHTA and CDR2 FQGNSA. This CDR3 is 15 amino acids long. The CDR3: CASSLVAGSNEKLFF.

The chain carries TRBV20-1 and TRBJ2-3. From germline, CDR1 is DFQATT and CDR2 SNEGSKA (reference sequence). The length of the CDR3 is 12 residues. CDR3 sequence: CSASDSTDTQYF.

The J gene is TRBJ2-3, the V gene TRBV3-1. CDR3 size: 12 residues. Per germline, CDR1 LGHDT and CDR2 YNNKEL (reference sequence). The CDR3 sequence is CASSQRTDTQYF.

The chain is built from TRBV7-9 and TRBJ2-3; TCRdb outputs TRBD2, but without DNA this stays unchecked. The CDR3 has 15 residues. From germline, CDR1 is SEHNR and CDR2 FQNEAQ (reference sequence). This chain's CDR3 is CASIPRARTTDTQYF.

The CDR3 reads CACTSSFVGQYYEQYF. The chain is built from TRBV6-2 or TRBV6-3 and TRBJ2-7; TCRdb outputs TRBD1, but without DNA this stays unchecked. CDR1 MNHEY and CDR2 SVGEGT come from the germline V gene. The CDR3 has 16 amino acids.

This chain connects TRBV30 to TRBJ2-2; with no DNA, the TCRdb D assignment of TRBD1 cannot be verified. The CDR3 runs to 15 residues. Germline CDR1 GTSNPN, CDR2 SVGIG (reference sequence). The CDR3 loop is CAWSLGRGYTGELFF.

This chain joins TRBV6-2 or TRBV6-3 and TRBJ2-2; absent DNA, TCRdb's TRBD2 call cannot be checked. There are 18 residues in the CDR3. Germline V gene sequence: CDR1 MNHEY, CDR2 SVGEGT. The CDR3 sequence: CASSLRFGLAINTGELFF.

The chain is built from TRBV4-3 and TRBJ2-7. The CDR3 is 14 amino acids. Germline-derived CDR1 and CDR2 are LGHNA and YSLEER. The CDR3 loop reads CASSQDWGSYEQYF.

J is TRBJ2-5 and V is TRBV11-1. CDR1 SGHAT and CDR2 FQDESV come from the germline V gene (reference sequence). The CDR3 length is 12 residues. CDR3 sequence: CASSFTAETQYF.

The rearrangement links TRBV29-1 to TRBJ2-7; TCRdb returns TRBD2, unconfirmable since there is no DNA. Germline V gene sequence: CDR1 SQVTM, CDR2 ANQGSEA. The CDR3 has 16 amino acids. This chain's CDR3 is CSVEAGLAADTYEQYF.

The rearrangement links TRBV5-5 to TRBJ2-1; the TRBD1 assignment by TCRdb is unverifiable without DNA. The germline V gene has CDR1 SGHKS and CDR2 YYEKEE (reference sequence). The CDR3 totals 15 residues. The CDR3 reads CASSLGTGTYNEQFF.

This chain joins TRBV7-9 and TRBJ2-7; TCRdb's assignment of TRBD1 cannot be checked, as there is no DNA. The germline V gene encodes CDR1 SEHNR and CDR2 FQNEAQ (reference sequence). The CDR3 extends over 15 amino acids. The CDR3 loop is CASSPRTGVVYEQYF.

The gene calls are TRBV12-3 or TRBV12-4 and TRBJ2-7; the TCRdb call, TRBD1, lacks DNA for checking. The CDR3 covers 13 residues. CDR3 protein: CASSLRQGHEQYF.

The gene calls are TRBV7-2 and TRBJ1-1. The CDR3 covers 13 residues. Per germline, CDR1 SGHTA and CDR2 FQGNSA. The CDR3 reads CASSLAQIEEAFF.

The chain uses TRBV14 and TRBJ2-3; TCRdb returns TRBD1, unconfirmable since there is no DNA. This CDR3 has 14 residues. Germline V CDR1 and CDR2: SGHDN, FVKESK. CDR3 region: CASSRTGGSDTQYF.

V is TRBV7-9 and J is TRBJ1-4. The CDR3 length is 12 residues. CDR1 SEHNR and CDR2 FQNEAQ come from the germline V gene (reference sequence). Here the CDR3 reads CASSPPNEKLFF. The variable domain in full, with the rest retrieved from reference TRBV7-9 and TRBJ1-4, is DTGVSQNPRHKITKRGQNVTFRCDPISEHNRLYWYRQTLGQGPEFLTYFQNEAQLEKSRLLSDRFSAERPKGSFSTLEIQRTEQGDSAMYLCASSPPNEKLFFGSGTQLSVL.

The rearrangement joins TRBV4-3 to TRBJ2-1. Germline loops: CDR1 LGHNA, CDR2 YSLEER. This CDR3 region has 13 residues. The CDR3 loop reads CASSQDPDNEQFF.

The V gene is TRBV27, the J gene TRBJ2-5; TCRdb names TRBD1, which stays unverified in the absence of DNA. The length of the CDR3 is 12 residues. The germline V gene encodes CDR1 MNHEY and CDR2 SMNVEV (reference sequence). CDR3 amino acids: CASSQKGETQYF.